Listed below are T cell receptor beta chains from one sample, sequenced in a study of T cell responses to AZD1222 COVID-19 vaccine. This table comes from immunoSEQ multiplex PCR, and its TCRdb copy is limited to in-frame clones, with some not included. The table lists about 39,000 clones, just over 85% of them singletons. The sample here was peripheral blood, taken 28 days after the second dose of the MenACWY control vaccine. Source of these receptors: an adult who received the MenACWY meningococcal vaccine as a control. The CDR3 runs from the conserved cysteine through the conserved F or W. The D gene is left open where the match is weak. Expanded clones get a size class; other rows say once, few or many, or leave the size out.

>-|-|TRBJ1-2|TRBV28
CASIQGTANYGYTF
TGTGCCAGCATTCAGGGGACGGCTAACTATGGCTACACCTTC
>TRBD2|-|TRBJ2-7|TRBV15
CATSIAGPSGFIYEQYF
TGTGCCACCAGCATCGCAGGTCCTAGCGGGTTCATATACGAGCAGTACTTC
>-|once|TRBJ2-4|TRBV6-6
CASRKGRRAENIQYF
TGTGCCAGCAGAAAGGGCCGGAGAGCGGAAAACATTCAGTACTTC
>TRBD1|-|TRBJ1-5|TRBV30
CAWSPIGGNGQPQHF
TGTGCCTGGAGTCCGATAGGGGGCAACGGTCAGCCCCAGCATTTT
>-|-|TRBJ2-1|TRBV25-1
CASSGRNEQFF
TGTGCCAGCAGCGGACGGAATGAGCAGTTCTTC
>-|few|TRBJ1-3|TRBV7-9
CASSLVGQPGNTIYF
TGTGCCAGCAGCTTAGTCGGCCAACCTGGAAACACCATATATTTT
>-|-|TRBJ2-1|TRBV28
CASSLGFRSSYNEQFF
TGTGCCAGCAGTTTAGGATTCAGGAGCTCCTACAATGAGCAGTTCTTC
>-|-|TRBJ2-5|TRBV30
CAWRTPGKETQYF
TGTGCCTGGAGAACCCCAGGGAAAGAGACCCAGTACTTC
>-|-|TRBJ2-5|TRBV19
CASRFQYQETQYF
TGTGCCAGTAGATTCCAGTACCAAGAGACCCAGTACTTC
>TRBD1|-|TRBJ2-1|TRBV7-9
CASSRWTGVKGEQFF
TGTGCCAGCAGCAGATGGACAGGGGTAAAGGGTGAGCAGTTCTTC
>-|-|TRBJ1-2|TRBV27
CASSGLRYTNYGYTF
TGTGCCAGCAGTGGACTTCGATACACTAACTATGGCTACACCTTC
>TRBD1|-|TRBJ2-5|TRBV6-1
CASSEGRTGGETQYF
TGTGCCAGCAGTGAAGGTAGGACAGGCGGAGAGACCCAGTACTTC
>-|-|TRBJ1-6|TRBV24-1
CATSSSPGAPSPLHF
TGTGCCACCAGTTCAAGCCCAGGGGCCCCTTCACCCCTCCACTTT
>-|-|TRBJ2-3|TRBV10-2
CASKRGDTQYF
TGCGCCAGTAAAAGAGGAGATACGCAGTATTTT
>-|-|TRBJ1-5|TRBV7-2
CASSSQDGNQPQHF
TGTGCCAGCAGCTCCCAGGACGGCAATCAGCCCCAGCATTTT
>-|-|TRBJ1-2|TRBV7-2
CASSEGRVRYGYTF
TGTGCCAGCAGCGAGGGAAGGGTCCGCTATGGCTACACCTTC
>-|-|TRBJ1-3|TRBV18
CASSPTPGPGNTIYF
TGTGCCAGCTCACCCACCCCGGGTCCTGGAAACACCATATATTTT
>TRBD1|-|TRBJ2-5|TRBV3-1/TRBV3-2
CASSPRGGLGETQYF
TGTGCCAGCAGCCCCCGAGGGGGCCTGGGAGAGACCCAGTACTTC
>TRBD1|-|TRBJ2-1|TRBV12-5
CASGLGNAGTGRNEQFF
TGTGCTAGTGGTTTGGGGAATGCGGGGACAGGGCGCAATGAGCAGTTCTTC
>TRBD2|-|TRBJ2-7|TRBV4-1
CASSQAGLAVYEQYF
TGCGCCAGCAGCCAAGCGGGACTAGCTGTCTACGAGCAGTACTTC
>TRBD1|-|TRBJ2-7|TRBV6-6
CASSYSWRTGSWEQYF
TGTGCCAGCAGTTACTCGTGGCGGACAGGAAGTTGGGAGCAGTACTTC
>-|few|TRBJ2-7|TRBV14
CASSRDIGLSEQYF
TGTGCCAGCAGCCGGGACATAGGGTTGTCCGAGCAGTACTTC
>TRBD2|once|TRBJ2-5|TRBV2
CASGDYRVLAGGHKDQETQYF
TGTGCCAGCGGGGACTACAGGGTACTAGCGGGAGGCCATAAAGACCAAGAGACCCAGTACTTC
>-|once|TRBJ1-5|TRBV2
CASSESWGYSNQPQHF
TGTGCCAGCAGTGAAAGTTGGGGTTATAGCAATCAGCCCCAGCATTTT
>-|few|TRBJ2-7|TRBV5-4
CASSLDSYLSYEQYF
TGTGCCAGCAGCTTGGACAGCTACCTCTCCTACGAGCAGTACTTC